This entry lists 26 T cell receptor beta chains sequenced from one sample in a study of CD8+ T cells in alopecia areata. Extraction and reverse transcription of RNA yielded cDNA as the sequencing template. This table comes from immunoSEQ multiplex PCR, and its TCRdb copy is limited to in-frame clones, with some not included. The data hold some 190,000 clones, with approximately 51% observed a single time. As to treatment: oral pan-JAK inhibitor, 5-10 mg twice daily. The sequencing used CD8+ T cells sorted from blood, collected at week 52, from a patient treated with tofacitinib. These receptors were obtained from a human donor with alopecia areata.

The chain joins TRBV27 to TRBJ1-4; 8 bases match TRBD1. CDR3 length: 16 amino acids. J was trimmed by 8 bases and V by 5 bases; bases with no gene match: 13. Germline V lookup: CDR1 MNHEY, CDR2 SMNVEV (reference sequence). CDR3 in DNA: TGTGCCAGCAGTCCTACAACCAGGGGGCTATGGGAAAAACTGTTTTTT. Translated: CASSPTTRGLWEKLFF.

V gene TRBV15 combines with J gene TRBJ2-4; unclear D gene. The germline V gene has CDR1 LNHNV and CDR2 YYDKDF (reference sequence). V lost 8 bases to trimming and J lost 3 bases, with 11 bases between them. CDR3 size: 13 residues. The DNA for the CDR3 is TGTGCCACCGGAGAGGCGCGCAAAAACATTCAGTACTTC. Its translation is CATGEARKNIQYF.

The chain links TRBV14 to TRBJ2-2; D possibly uses TRBD1 or TRBD2 (5 bases each). The V gene lost 4 bases and the J gene lost 4 bases, with 16 bases spanning the gap. Germline loops: CDR1 SGHDN, CDR2 FVKESK. This CDR3 spans 16 amino acids. CDR3 protein: CASSPGTSVFTGELFF. For the CDR3, the DNA is TGTGCCAGCAGCCCCGGGACCAGCGTTTTCACCGGGGAGCTGTTTTTT.

In this sample, this clone turned up a few times. CDR3 loop: CAISEPGSGNTIYF. CDR3 DNA: TGTGCCATCAGTGAGCCAGGCTCTGGAAACACCATATATTTT. V is TRBV10-3 and J is TRBJ1-3; D call uncertain. CDR1 and CDR2 (germline): ENHRY, SYGVKD. The length of the CDR3 is 14 residues. V gave up 2 bases and J gave up 0 bases, with 5 bases separating them.

This clone was found a few times. The chain employs TRBV6-5 and TRBJ2-7; D perhaps matches TRBD1 (6 bases). The V end lost 7 bases, the J end lost 2 bases, and 18 bases lay between the germline ends. This CDR3 is 15 amino acids long. The germline V gene encodes CDR1 MNHEY and CDR2 SVGAGI. CDR3 coding DNA: TGTGCCAGCAAGGACTCGACAGGTATAGCCTACGAGCAGTACTTC. Translating it yields CASKDSTGIAYEQYF.

In its sample, this clone was seen a few times. The chain employs TRBV29-1 and TRBJ2-5, with D tentatively TRBD1 (5 bases). Germline values: CDR1 SQVTM, CDR2 ANQGSEA. V was trimmed by 3 bases and J by 2 bases, leaving 10 bases between them. The CDR3 has 13 residues. This chain's CDR3 is CSVDSGIQETQYF. For the CDR3, the DNA is TGCAGCGTTGATTCAGGGATTCAAGAGACCCAGTACTTC.

The CDR3 here is CAISVGTDTQYF. DNA for the CDR3: TGTGCCATCAGTGTAGGCACAGATACGCAGTATTTT. The genes are TRBV10-3 and TRBJ2-3; D unresolved. Germline CDR1 is ENHRY and CDR2 is SYGVKD. The length of the CDR3 is 12 residues. Trimming stripped 4 bases from V and 1 base from J, with 3 bases between.

The chain recombines TRBV6-6 with TRBJ1-3; tentatively, D is TRBD1 (5 bases). This CDR3 region has 15 residues. Per germline, CDR1 MNHNY and CDR2 SVGAGI (reference sequence). The ends were cut back, 6 bases at V and 7 bases at J, with 19 bases in the middle. Here the CDR3 reads CASSRPGGRGNTIYF. For the CDR3, the DNA is TGTGCCAGCAGCCGTCCCGGGGGTCGCGGGAACACCATATATTTT.

The chain joins TRBV27 to TRBJ1-1; unclear D gene. Germline values: CDR1 MNHEY, CDR2 SMNVEV (reference sequence). V shed 6 bases and J shed 1 base, with 9 bases lying between them. This CDR3 contains 13 residues. CDR3 sequence reads: CASRLLGNTEAFF. Written as DNA, the CDR3 is TGTGCCAGCAGACTTCTGGGGAACACTGAAGCTTTCTTT.

CDR3 nucleotide sequence: TGTGCCAGCAGTTGGGCGGCAGGGGGAGAGACCCAGTACTTC. This translates into CASSWAAGGETQYF. The chain is built from TRBV27 and TRBJ2-5; 7 bases agree with TRBD1. The CDR3 length is 14 residues. V trimming: 4 bases; J trimming: 4 bases; junction bases outside the gene matches: 6. Germline CDR1 reads MNHEY; CDR2 reads SMNVEV (reference sequence).

The chain is built from TRBV5-6 and TRBJ2-5; D not certain. CDR1 SGHDT and CDR2 YYEEEE come from the germline V gene. V was pared by 0 bases and J by 0 bases, with 3 bases between. The CDR3 has 13 residues. The CDR3 sequence: CASSLDYQETQYF. CDR3 coding DNA: TGTGCCAGCAGCTTGGACTACCAAGAGACCCAGTACTTC.

This chain uses TRBV5-6 with TRBJ2-7, with a tentative D call TRBD2 (6 bases). Germline assignment: CDR1 SGHDT and CDR2 YYEEEE. CDR3 length equals 14 residues. V was pared by 3 bases and J by 2 bases, with 12 bases between. Written as DNA, the CDR3 is TGTGCCAGCAGCTCGCCCCGGGGGACCTACGAGCAGTACTTC. This encodes CASSSPRGTYEQYF.

This chain joins TRBV7-2 and TRBJ1-1; 7 nucleotides agree with TRBD1. CDR3 length: 14 residues. J lost 3 bases, V lost 6 bases, and 7 bases had no gene match. Germline-derived CDR1 and CDR2 are SGHTA and FQGNSA. The CDR3 reads CASSSQGSDTEAFF. The CDR3 nucleotides are TGTGCCAGCAGTTCACAGGGGTCCGACACTGAAGCTTTCTTT.

The V call is TRBV30, the J call TRBJ2-7; 9 positions match TRBD1. Unmatched junction bases numbered 4, after V lost 0 bases and J lost 4 bases. From germline, CDR1 is GTSNPN and CDR2 SVGIG (reference sequence). The CDR3 is 14 residues long. CDR3: CAWSVTGGAYEQYF. The CDR3 DNA reads as TGTGCCTGGAGTGTAACAGGGGGCGCTTACGAGCAGTACTTC.

The gene calls are TRBV7-9 and TRBJ2-5, with D possibly matching TRBD1 (6 bases). Trimming shortened V by 4 bases and J by 0 bases, and 12 bases separated the two germline ends. The CDR3 sequence is 15 residues long. Germline V gene sequence: CDR1 SEHNR, CDR2 FQNEAQ (reference sequence). The CDR3 DNA reads TGTGCCAGCAGCTCCGGACAGCGGTACCAAGAGACCCAGTACTTC. Amino acid sequence: CASSSGQRYQETQYF.

This clone showed up just a few times. The gene calls are TRBV6-6 and TRBJ2-3; 12 positions match TRBD1. Germline-derived CDR1 and CDR2 are MNHNY and SVGAGI (reference sequence). V lost 8 bases and J lost 6; bases outside the gene matches: 9. The CDR3 sequence is 15 residues long. The CDR3 nucleotides are TGTGCCAGCCATGCCGGGACAGGGGGCGCGGATACGCAGTATTTT. This translates into CASHAGTGGADTQYF.

This chain uses TRBV7-9 with TRBJ1-2; possibly TRBD1 for D (5 bases). The germline V gene has CDR1 SEHNR and CDR2 FQNEAQ (reference sequence). The CDR3 spans 13 residues. Trimming left V 5 bases short and J 4 bases short, with 11 bases between. CDR3 in DNA: TGTGCCAGCAGCGGACATCGGGCCTATGGCTACACCTTC. Its translation is CASSGHRAYGYTF.

This clone was counted between two and nine times. The chain couples TRBV7-9 to TRBJ1-2; tentatively, D is TRBD1 (6 bases). The V and J ends lost 5 bases and 1 base respectively, with 17 bases between them. The CDR3 runs to 16 residues. Germline CDR1 and CDR2: SEHNR and FQNEAQ (reference sequence). The CDR3 protein is CASSPTRGAHNYGYTF. The CDR3 nucleotides are TGTGCCAGCAGCCCTACCCGGGGGGCCCATAACTATGGCTACACCTTC. Filled out from reference TRBV7-9 and TRBJ1-2, the complete variable domain reads DTGVSQNPRHKITKRGQNVTFRCDPISEHNRLYWYRQTLGQGPEFLTYFQNEAQLEKSRLLSDRFSAERPKGSFSTLEIQRTEQGDSAMYLCASSPTRGAHNYGYTFGSGTRLTVV.

The rearrangement uses TRBV21-1 and TRBJ2-1; TRBD1 is taken as the D call from the table, unchecked against the DNA. TRBV21-1 is a pseudogene locus. This CDR3 region has 15 residues. The CDR3 is CARSPSGQGDDEQFF. Here the CDR3 DNA reads TGTGCCAGATCACCGTCGGGACAGGGGGACGATGAGCAGTTCTTC.

This chain links TRBV7-9 with TRBJ2-2, with TRBD1 matching 9 bases. The J segment lost 3 bases and the V segment lost 1 base, leaving 0 bases of the junction unmatched. From germline, CDR1 is SEHNR and CDR2 FQNEAQ (reference sequence). The CDR3 totals 15 residues. CDR3 nucleotide sequence: TGTGCCAGCAGCTTAGGGACAGGGGACACCGGGGAGCTGTTTTTT. Amino acid sequence: CASSLGTGDTGELFF.

V and J are TRBV4-1 and TRBJ1-4; D is unclear. Germline V gene lookup returns CDR1 MGHRA and CDR2 YSYEKL. V dropped 4 bases and J dropped 0 bases, with 3 bases sitting between them. The CDR3 is 13 amino acids. The CDR3 protein is CASSRSTNEKLFF. The CDR3, as DNA: TGCGCCAGCAGCCGGTCAACTAATGAAAAACTGTTTTTT.

The chain joins TRBV29-1 to TRBJ2-1, with D unresolved. The germline CDR1 and CDR2 sequences are SQVTM and ANQGSEA. Trimming pared 4 bases from V and 2 bases from J, leaving 12 bases between. This CDR3 contains 14 residues. CDR3 sequence: CSVVVTLPYNEQFF. The CDR3 coding sequence is TGCAGCGTTGTGGTGACTCTACCCTACAATGAGCAGTTCTTC.

The chain recombines TRBV5-1 with TRBJ2-2; 7 bases align to TRBD1. This CDR3 spans 16 amino acids. The ends lost 4 bases at V and 4 bases at J; junction bases unmatched: 10. Germline CDR1 SGHRS, CDR2 YFSETQ. This CDR3 is CASSLDRDRPTGELFF. The CDR3 DNA follows: TGCGCCAGCAGCCTAGACAGGGATCGACCCACCGGGGAGCTGTTTTTT.

This clone was detected a few times. The chain carries TRBV9 and TRBJ1-2, with D unresolved. The germline gives CDR1 SGDLS, CDR2 YYNGEE. This CDR3 has 13 amino acids. V dropped 4 bases and J dropped 4 bases, with 11 bases sitting between them. The CDR3 coding sequence is TGTGCCAGCAGCCCACCTCACTTCTATGGCTACACCTTC. Translated: CASSPPHFYGYTF.

The rearrangement joins TRBV6-4 to TRBJ2-1; 8 nucleotides line up with TRBD2. The germline gives CDR1 MRHNA, CDR2 SNTAGT. This CDR3 has 14 amino acids. With 6 bases clipped from V and 5 bases from J, the junction kept 6 bases outside the gene matches. The CDR3 spells CASRPGGEDNEQFF. DNA of the CDR3: TGTGCCAGCAGGCCGGGGGGGGAGGACAATGAGCAGTTCTTC.

The V call is TRBV5-1, the J call TRBJ2-1; the D gene is possibly TRBD2 (7 bases). The germline V and J ends were trimmed by 1 base and 10 bases, with 18 bases remaining between them. Germline CDR1 and CDR2: SGHRS and YFSETQ. The CDR3 loop spans 15 amino acids. The CDR3 nucleotides are TGCGCCAGCAGCTTGTTGGCGGGGGCTGGGGACGAGCAGTTCTTC. This codes for CASSLLAGAGDEQFF.